A single sample gave rise to the 22 T cell receptor beta chains below, sequenced in a study of CD8 T cells in ankylosing spondylitis. Findings and caveats of the study: Fewer than 10 highly homologous variants made up a TCR beta motif that seemed to typify ankylosing spondylitis blood.

These receptors are not linked to any known antigen. MiXCR, run by TCRdb on the 5' RACE reads, gives a single entry per CDR3 protein. This table has 350,000 or so distinct CDR3 sequences, 8% appearing once. Sequencing used blood, either unsorted or a sorted T cell fraction (not recorded which). Receptors originate from a male donor with ankylosing spondylitis.

This clonotype was detected only a few times. The CDR3 DNA sequence: TGTGCCAGCCAACGGGGGGGGGATCAGCCCCAGCATTTT. It yields the protein CASQRGGDQPQHF. The chain couples TRBV18 to TRBJ1-5, with D maybe TRBD1 (5 bases). Germline CDR1 reads KGHSH; CDR2 reads LQKENI. CDR3 length: 13 amino acids. V dropped 8 bases and J dropped 5 bases, with 13 bases sitting between them.

The genes are TRBV7-2 and TRBJ2-7, with a weak D call TRBD2 (6 bases). The V end was cut by 4 bases, the J end by 2 bases, with 15 bases between. The CDR3 runs to 15 residues. Germline CDR1 SGHTA, CDR2 FQGNSA. The CDR3 nucleotides read TGTGCCAGCAGCTCGCGGGGACGGGAGCCCTACGAGCAGTACTTC. This translates into CASSSRGREPYEQYF. The entire variable domain, with the rest obtained from reference TRBV7-2 and TRBJ2-7, is as follows: GAGVSQSPSNKVTEKGKDVELRCDPISGHTALYWYRQSLGQGLEFLIYFQGNSAPDKSGLPSDRFSAERTGGSVSTLTIQRTQQEDSAVYLCASSSRGREPYEQYFGPGTRLTVT.

J is TRBJ1-5 and V is TRBV12-3 or TRBV12-4; D may be TRBD1 (5 bases). Trimming took 3 bases from V and 2 from J, leaving 14 bases between them. This CDR3 is 16 amino acids long. The CDR3 DNA reads as TGTGCCAGCAGTTTCGGAAACGGGGCAGGCAATCAGCCCCAGCATTTT. This sequence encodes CASSFGNGAGNQPQHF.

This clonotype was detected a few times. The chain couples TRBV5-1 to TRBJ2-7; maybe TRBD1 (6 bases). This CDR3 is 14 amino acids long. Germline CDR1 reads SGHRS; CDR2 reads YFSETQ. Trimming took 2 bases from V and 3 from J, leaving 12 bases between them. CDR3 nucleotide sequence: TGCGCCAGCAGCTTCGGGACAAATCTCTACGAGCAGTACTTC. Its translation: CASSFGTNLYEQYF.

This clonotype was seen more than once but under ten times. The CDR3 DNA sequence: TGTGCCAGCACACAGGACCGAGGTGCCGCAGATACGCAGTATTTT. Protein: CASTQDRGAADTQYF. The chain combines TRBV27 with TRBJ2-3, with a weak D call TRBD1 (5 bases). Trimming shortened V by 7 bases and J by 4 bases, and 18 bases separated the two germline ends. Per germline, CDR1 MNHEY and CDR2 SMNVEV (reference sequence). The CDR3 length is 15 residues.

This clonotype was found a few times. The chain links TRBV12-3 or TRBV12-4 to TRBJ2-3; D gene ambiguous. CDR3 length: 14 amino acids. The germline V and J ends were trimmed by 5 bases and 0 bases, with 9 bases remaining between them. CDR3 region: CASSPLFSTDTQYF. CDR3 coding DNA: TGTGCCAGCAGTCCCCTCTTCAGCACAGATACGCAGTATTTT.

This clonotype was recorded at least ten times. The chain carries TRBV10-3 and TRBJ2-2, with D possibly matching TRBD2 (5 bases). Germline V gene lookup returns CDR1 ENHRY and CDR2 SYGVKD. The CDR3 is 14 amino acids. The V end was cut by 4 bases, the J end by 6 bases, with 12 bases between. CDR3 DNA sequence: TGTGCCATCAGTGCGCCTAGCCTGGCCGGGGAGCTGTTTTTT. It specifies CAISAPSLAGELFF.

The DNA for the CDR3 is TGTGCCAGTAGTCAGGGGAGGACCACTGAAGCTTTCTTT. This sequence encodes CASSQGRTTEAFF. The chain couples TRBV19 to TRBJ1-1; maybe TRBD1 (6 bases). Germline CDR1 reads LNHDA; CDR2 reads SQIVND (reference sequence). V was shortened by 5 bases and J by 4 bases, with 11 bases between the two germline ends. The CDR3 sequence is 13 residues long.

This clonotype was observed a handful of times. J is TRBJ2-2 and V is TRBV3-1; no clear D gene. CDR3 size: 17 residues. Trimming took off 1 base at V and 5 bases at J, with 17 bases between the two ends. Germline assignment: CDR1 LGHDT and CDR2 YNNKEL (reference sequence). This CDR3 is CASSQGVAVGRTGELFF. In nucleotides, the CDR3 is TGTGCCAGCAGCCAAGGAGTGGCCGTCGGTCGTACCGGGGAGCTGTTTTTT.

This clonotype was counted once. The chain combines TRBV20-1 with TRBJ2-7, with 9 bases identical to TRBD2. From germline, CDR1 is DFQATT and CDR2 SNEGSKA (reference sequence). This CDR3 has 17 amino acids. V was clipped by 5 bases and J by 0 bases; unmatched bases: 14. The CDR3 loop reads CSAPQSGRRPFSYEQYF. The CDR3 DNA is TGCAGTGCTCCCCAAAGCGGGAGGAGACCCTTCTCCTACGAGCAGTACTTC.

The sample holds a few counts of this clonotype. This chain joins TRBV29-1 and TRBJ1-1; tentatively, D is TRBD1 (5 bases). Germline V gene lookup returns CDR1 SQVTM and CDR2 ANQGSEA. V shed 7 bases and J shed 1 base, with 7 bases lying between them. CDR3 length: 11 amino acids. For the CDR3, the DNA is TGCAGCGGGGACCCGAACACTGAAGCTTTCTTT. This sequence encodes CSGDPNTEAFF.

The gene calls are TRBV29-1 and TRBJ1-2; D perhaps matches TRBD1 (5 bases). CDR1 SQVTM and CDR2 ANQGSEA come from the germline V gene. The CDR3 loop spans 12 amino acids. Deletions cut 7 bases from V and 4 bases from J, with 13 bases between. CDR3 in DNA: TGCAGCGGTGGGACTAACTTCTATGGCTACACCTTC. Protein product: CSGGTNFYGYTF.

This clonotype was counted between two and nine times. The rearrangement joins TRBV3-1 to TRBJ2-7; D gene ambiguous. V lost 4 bases to trimming and J lost 0 bases, with 13 bases between them. The CDR3 loop spans 15 amino acids. CDR1 and CDR2 (germline): LGHDT, YNNKEL (reference sequence). In DNA form, the CDR3 reads TGTGCCAGCAGCCTGAGACGCACGAGCTCCTACGAGCAGTACTTC. Translated: CASSLRRTSSYEQYF.

The chain employs TRBV11-2 and TRBJ2-1, with TRBD2 matching over 10 bases. Germline-derived CDR1 and CDR2 are SGHAT and FQNNGV. Trimming at V came to 5 bases and at J to 6 bases, leaving 13 bases not matched to a gene. This CDR3 contains 17 residues. The CDR3 sequence: CASSAGGLAGEGNEQFF. The CDR3 DNA is TGTGCCAGCAGCGCCGGGGGCCTAGCGGGAGAAGGCAATGAGCAGTTCTTC.

The chain combines TRBV2 with TRBJ2-3; D is unclear. Germline V lookup: CDR1 SNHLY, CDR2 FYNNEI. The germline V and J ends were trimmed by 2 bases and 0 bases, with 9 bases remaining between them. This CDR3 region has 15 residues. The CDR3 loop reads CASSESGYSTDTQYF. In nucleotides, the CDR3 is TGTGCCAGCAGTGAATCGGGCTATAGCACAGATACGCAGTATTTT. Based on the CDR3 plus reference TRBV2 and TRBJ2-3, the full variable domain is EPEVTQTPSHQVTQMGQEVILRCVPISNHLYFYWYRQILGQKVEFLVSFYNNEISEKSEIFDDQFSVERPDGSNFTLKIRSTKLEDSAMYFCASSESGYSTDTQYFGPGTRLTVL.

The chain carries TRBV6-1 and TRBJ2-2; D perhaps matches TRBD2 (6 bases). Germline V gives CDR1 MNHNS, CDR2 SASEGT. V shed 6 bases and J shed 6 bases, with 14 bases lying between them. The CDR3 spans 14 residues. The CDR3 loop is CASRGTLAAGELFF. In DNA, the CDR3 is TGTGCCAGCAGAGGGACTTTGGCCGCCGGGGAGCTGTTTTTT.

This clonotype was seen a handful of times. The chain recombines TRBV20-1 with TRBJ1-2; maybe TRBD1 (5 bases). This CDR3 spans 16 amino acids. V was shortened by 6 bases and J by 3 bases, with 23 bases between the two germline ends. In germline, CDR1 is DFQATT, CDR2 SNEGSKA (reference sequence). Written as DNA, the CDR3 is TGCAGTGCGAATCTCGTCCCCAGGGAAGGGCACTATGGCTACACCTTC. This translates into CSANLVPREGHYGYTF.

V usage is TRBV3-1 and J usage is TRBJ1-6; no definite D call. This CDR3 comprises 14 residues. Germline CDR1 and CDR2: LGHDT and YNNKEL (reference sequence). V was cut by 1 base and J by 7 bases, with 8 bases left in between. The CDR3 DNA reads TGTGCCAGCAGCCAAGGTGGCCACAATTCACCCCTCCACTTT. Protein sequence: CASSQGGHNSPLHF.

In its sample, this clonotype was seen a few times. The genes are TRBV25-1 and TRBJ2-5, with a possible D match to TRBD1 (6 bases). The CDR3 has 12 residues. Trimming took off 7 bases at V and 0 bases at J, with 6 bases between the two ends. Germline loops: CDR1 MGHDK, CDR2 SYGVNS. DNA of the CDR3: TGTGCCAGCAACAGGGACCAAGAGACCCAGTACTTC. This codes for CASNRDQETQYF.

This sequence joins TRBV24-1 and TRBJ2-2; D is unclear. Germline loops: CDR1 KGHDR, CDR2 SFDVKD. CDR3 length equals 14 residues. Trimming took 9 bases from V and 5 from J, leaving 15 bases between them. The CDR3 DNA follows: TGTGCCACCCCGTCCCTGCTGGTTACCGGGGAGCTGTTTTTT. Translated: CATPSLLVTGELFF.

The genes are TRBV7-2 and TRBJ2-7; the D gene is possibly TRBD2 (5 bases). CDR1 and CDR2 from the germline V gene are SGHTA and FQGNSA. The V and J ends lost 2 bases and 0 bases respectively, with 17 bases between them. The CDR3 runs to 17 residues. CDR3 DNA sequence: TGTGCCAGCAGCTTACAGGCCCCAGCGGTTAGCTCCTACGAGCAGTACTTC. Translation: CASSLQAPAVSSYEQYF.

This chain links TRBV29-1 with TRBJ2-1; D gene ambiguous. With 1 base removed from V and 9 bases from J, the gap between germline ends came to 10 bases. There are 12 residues in the CDR3. CDR1 is SQVTM, CDR2 ANQGSEA, per germline. CDR3 DNA sequence: TGCAGCGTTGAAGGTCTTGTAGGTGAGCAGTTCTTC. It translates to CSVEGLVGEQFF.